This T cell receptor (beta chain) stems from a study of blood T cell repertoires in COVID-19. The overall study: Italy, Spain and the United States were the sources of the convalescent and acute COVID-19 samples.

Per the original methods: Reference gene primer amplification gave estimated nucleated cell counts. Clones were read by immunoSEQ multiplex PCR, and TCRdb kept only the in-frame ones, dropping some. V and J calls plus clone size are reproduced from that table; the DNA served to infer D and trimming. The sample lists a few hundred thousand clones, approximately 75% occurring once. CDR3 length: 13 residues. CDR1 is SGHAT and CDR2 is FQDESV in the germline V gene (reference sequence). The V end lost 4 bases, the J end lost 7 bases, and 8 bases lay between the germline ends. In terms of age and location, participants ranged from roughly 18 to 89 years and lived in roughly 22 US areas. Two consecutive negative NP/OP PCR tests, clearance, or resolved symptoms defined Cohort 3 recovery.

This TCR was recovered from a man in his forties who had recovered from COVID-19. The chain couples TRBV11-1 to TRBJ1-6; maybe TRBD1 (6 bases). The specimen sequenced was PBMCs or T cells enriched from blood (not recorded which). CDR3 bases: TGTGCCAGCAGCTCCACAGGGAATTCACCCCTCCACTTT. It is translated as CASSSTGNSPLHF.